This TCR beta chain was identified in a study of T cells in Graves' hyperthyroidism and ophthalmopathy. What was amplified from RNA transcripts were TCR beta CDR3 regions. TCR CDR3 underwent first-round RT-PCR with the HTBI primer set. MiXCR, applied by TCRdb to the multiplex PCR reads, yields one record per CDR3 protein. Here the sample spans about 570,000 distinct CDR3 sequences, about 45% being singletons. Only a few counts were recorded for this clonotype. Lactation, pregnancy, other autoimmune disease or uncontrolled infection led to exclusion of patients. The CDR3 extends over 14 amino acids. Germline V gives CDR1 MNHNS, CDR2 SASEGT. The V gene lost 3 bases and the J gene lost 5 bases, with 13 bases spanning the gap.

The TCR comes from an adult woman with Graves' disease, either hyperthyroidism or ophthalmopathy (not recorded which). The chain links TRBV6-1 to TRBJ1-1; the D is unclear. Sequencing input: peripheral blood or thyroid tissue (not recorded which). The CDR3 here is CASSEAGRETEAFF. CDR3 coding DNA: TGTGCCAGCAGTGAGGCGGGTCGAGAAACTGAAGCTTTCTTT.